This TCR beta chain was sequenced during a study of Ad26.COV2.S vaccination and SARS-CoV-2 variants. Study-wide points: Measures of TCR breadth and depth may have fallen short of total T cell responses. Placebo recipients and vaccine recipients were similar in non-spike TCR breadth.

For this clone: The antigen is undetermined.

Assay: immunoSEQ multiplex PCR; the TCRdb copy retains only in-frame clones and omits some. The table shows approximately 300,000 clones, with 86% occurring only once. The sample's treatment: around 19 received Ad26.COV2.S at low or high dose, single or two shots; 5 received placebo; per-sample allocation not given. The samples date from day 63 after the first vaccine or placebo injection. The CDR3 length is 14 residues. From germline, CDR1 is KGHSH and CDR2 LQKENI. V lost 3 bases, J lost 7 bases, and 12 bases lay in between. Sequenced here: peripheral blood, sampled in a trial of Ad26.COV2.S vaccine versus placebo. V usage is TRBV18 and J usage is TRBJ1-4, with a tentative D call TRBD1 (5 bases). This TCR derives from a person aged 18-60 years who received the Ad26.COV2.S COVID-19 vaccine or a placebo. CDR3 nucleotide sequence: TGTGCCAGCTCACCCCAATCGCAGGGTGAAAAACTGTTTTTT. Its protein product is CASSPQSQGEKLFF. The variable domain in full, with the rest retrieved from reference TRBV18 and TRBJ1-4, is NAGVMQNPRHLVRRRGQEARLRCSPMKGHSHVYWYRQLPEEGLKFMVYLQKENIIDESGMPKERFSAEFPKEGPSILRIQQVVRGDSAAYFCASSPQSQGEKLFFGSGTQLSVL.